The 26 T cell receptor beta chains reported below all come from one sample, sequenced in a study of T cell repertoires in cytomegalovirus infection. Via MiXCR, TCRdb re-called the reads, giving one row per CDR3 protein. The sample carries about 600,000 distinct CDR3 sequences, around 24% recorded once. The sequenced sample was CD8+ T cells from PBMCs. These receptors were collected from a human donor in good health (CMV status not recorded). Some clones in this sample may be carry-over from other donors' samples.

The gene calls are TRBV12-5 and TRBJ2-2; no firm D call. Germline CDR1 reads LGHNT; CDR2 reads FRNRAP. V was clipped by 1 base and J by 3 bases, with 9 bases between them. The CDR3 runs 15 residues. The CDR3 sequence is CASGLGGGDTGELFF. CDR3 DNA: TGTGCTAGTGGTTTGGGGGGTGGGGACACCGGGGAGCTGTTTTTT.

This clonotype was counted between two and nine times. This chain uses TRBV6-2 or TRBV6-3 with TRBJ2-3, with D perhaps matching TRBD1 or TRBD2 (6 bases each). Germline CDR1 MNHEY, CDR2 SVGEGT. Trimming removed 7 bases at V and 2 bases at J, with 16 bases between. The CDR3 spans 15 residues. Here the CDR3 reads CASTSGGQHTDTQYF. The CDR3 region has the DNA TGTGCCAGCACCTCCGGGGGACAACACACAGATACGCAGTATTTT.

The chain joins TRBV12-3 or TRBV12-4 to TRBJ2-3, with D perhaps matching TRBD2 (6 bases). V lost 3 bases, J lost 0 bases, and 22 bases lay in between. This CDR3 is 19 amino acids long. CDR3 residues: CASSFPPRPAGTSTDTQYF. CDR3 sequence (DNA): TGTGCCAGCAGTTTTCCCCCCCGGCCGGCGGGAACTAGCACAGATACGCAGTATTTT.

The sample holds a few counts of this clonotype. The J gene is TRBJ1-2, the V gene TRBV7-9; D ambiguous. The CDR3 has 13 amino acids. The ends were cut back, 1 base at V and 7 bases at J, with 10 bases in the middle. Germline V gives CDR1 SEHNR, CDR2 FQNEAQ (reference sequence). The CDR3 here is CASSLERLGGYTF. The CDR3 coding sequence is TGTGCCAGCAGCTTAGAACGGCTCGGTGGCTACACCTTC. The full variable domain, its missing parts supplied by reference TRBV7-9 and TRBJ1-2, is DTGVSQNPRHKITKRGQNVTFRCDPISEHNRLYWYRQTLGQGPEFLTYFQNEAQLEKSRLLSDRFSAERPKGSFSTLEIQRTEQGDSAMYLCASSLERLGGYTFGSGTRLTVV.

V gene TRBV19 combines with J gene TRBJ2-1, with D hard to call. The germline CDR1 and CDR2 sequences are LNHDA and SQIVND (reference sequence). This CDR3 comprises 14 residues. The germline V and J ends were trimmed by 0 bases and 4 bases, with 7 bases remaining between them. In nucleotides, the CDR3 is TGTGCCAGTAGTATAGAAAGCCAATACAATGAGCAGTTCTTC. Protein product: CASSIESQYNEQFF.

This clonotype showed up many times. The chain employs TRBV29-1 and TRBJ1-1; no clear D gene. Germline lookup yields CDR1 SQVTM and CDR2 ANQGSEA. This CDR3 has 13 residues. The V end lost 7 bases, the J end lost 1 base, and 13 bases lay between the germline ends. CDR3 sequence reads: CSAKGGQNTEAFF. The CDR3 region has the DNA TGCAGCGCAAAGGGTGGTCAGAACACTGAAGCTTTCTTT.

The chain carries TRBV14 and TRBJ2-7; 7 bases align to TRBD1. The CDR3 consists of 14 residues. CDR1 and CDR2 from the germline V gene are SGHDN and FVKESK. V shed 4 bases, J shed 0 bases, and the junction held 3 bases outside the gene matches. CDR3 amino acids: CASSPGQNSYEQYV. CDR3 DNA sequence: TGTGCCAGCAGCCCGGGACAGAACTCCTACGAGCAGTACGTC.

This chain joins TRBV20-1 and TRBJ2-5, with 8 bases aligning to TRBD1. The CDR3 consists of 12 residues. Unmatched junction bases numbered 6, after V lost 3 bases and J lost 9 bases. Germline CDR1 DFQATT, CDR2 SNEGSKA (reference sequence). CDR3 DNA sequence: TGCAGTGCTAGCCCGGACAGGGCGGCCCAGTACTTC. This sequence encodes CSASPDRAAQYF.

This clonotype was recorded a few times. V usage is TRBV29-1 and J usage is TRBJ2-2; D perhaps matches TRBD2 (5 bases). Looked up from germline, CDR1 is SQVTM and CDR2 is ANQGSEA. The CDR3 is 15 amino acids. V lost 3 bases and J 5 bases, leaving 16 bases between the germline ends. CDR3 region: CSVELSGDRTGELFF. CDR3 DNA: TGCAGCGTTGAGTTGTCCGGGGATCGGACCGGGGAGCTGTTTTTT.

Here the CDR3 reads CSASGTGRSEAFF. The DNA for the CDR3 is TGCAGCGCGTCCGGGACAGGGAGATCTGAAGCTTTCTTT. This rearrangement joins TRBV29-1 to TRBJ1-1, with 9 bases that match TRBD1. V trimming: 7 bases; J trimming: 6 bases; junction bases outside the gene matches: 9. Germline V CDR1 and CDR2: SQVTM, ANQGSEA. CDR3 length equals 13 residues. The entire variable domain, with the rest obtained from reference TRBV29-1 and TRBJ1-1, is as follows: SAVISQKPSRDICQRGTSLTIQCQVDSQVTMMFWYRQQPGQSLTLIATANQGSEATYESGFVIDKFPISRPNLTFSTLTVSNMSPEDSSIYLCSASGTGRSEAFFGQGTRLTVV.

There are many counts of this clonotype. The J gene is TRBJ2-4, the V gene TRBV6-5; D gene unclear. CDR1 is MNHEY and CDR2 is SVGAGI in the germline V gene. The CDR3 totals 14 residues. V lost 0 bases and J lost 8, with 11 bases in between. CDR3 bases: TGTGCCAGCAGTTACTCGTCACTCATCCACATTCAGTACTTC. Its translation: CASSYSSLIHIQYF.

A few counts support this clonotype. The chain uses TRBV29-1 and TRBJ1-2, with D perhaps matching TRBD1 (5 bases). The CDR3 length is 11 residues. Deletions cut 7 bases from V and 6 bases from J, with 12 bases between. Germline lookup yields CDR1 SQVTM and CDR2 ANQGSEA. The CDR3 loop reads CSATDYDGYTF. CDR3 nucleotide sequence: TGCAGCGCGACAGATTACGATGGCTACACCTTC.

This clonotype was counted many times. The genes are TRBV7-9 and TRBJ2-4; D ambiguous. CDR1 SEHNR and CDR2 FQNEAQ come from the germline V gene (reference sequence). Between the trimmed V and J ends, which lost 5 bases and 0 bases, there was a span of 11 bases. This CDR3 comprises 15 residues. Here the CDR3 reads CASSGNEEAKNIQYF. CDR3 DNA: TGTGCCAGCAGCGGGAACGAGGAAGCCAAAAACATTCAGTACTTC.

The chain carries TRBV5-4 and TRBJ2-1, with TRBD1 identical over 8 bases. Germline V gives CDR1 SGHNT, CDR2 YYREEE (reference sequence). There are 18 residues in the CDR3. V trimming: 9 bases; J trimming: 4 bases; junction bases outside the gene matches: 21. Written as DNA, the CDR3 is TGTGCCATCACTCGTCCGTGGGGACAGGATCTATTATACAATGAGCAGTTCTTC. Amino acids: CAITRPWGQDLLYNEQFF.

The rearrangement links TRBV28 to TRBJ2-1; D possibly corresponds to TRBD1 (5 bases). Germline CDR1 MDHEN, CDR2 SYDVKM. The CDR3 contains 14 residues. V shed 6 bases and J shed 6 bases, with 15 bases lying between them. The CDR3 DNA reads TGTGCCAGCAGCCCCCTGTTAGGGGCCAATGAGCAGTTCTTC. Amino acids: CASSPLLGANEQFF.

This clonotype has more than one count but fewer than ten. The chain joins TRBV28 to TRBJ2-7; D is undetermined. Germline V gene sequence: CDR1 MDHEN, CDR2 SYDVKM. V gave up 5 bases and J gave up 0 bases, with 11 bases separating them. The CDR3 totals 14 residues. CDR3 in amino acids: CASSRQRTSYEQYV. The CDR3 nucleotides are TGTGCCAGCAGTAGGCAGCGAACCTCCTACGAGCAGTACGTC.

In its sample, this clonotype was seen a few times. The V gene is TRBV6-2 or TRBV6-3, the J gene TRBJ2-7; D gene unclear. This CDR3 has 13 amino acids. V was trimmed by 4 bases and J by 2 bases, leaving 9 bases between them. The germline V gene has CDR1 MNHEY and CDR2 SVGEGT. The CDR3 here is CASSFEDPYEQYF. The CDR3 nucleotides are TGTGCCAGCAGTTTTGAGGACCCCTACGAGCAGTACTTC.

The chain recombines TRBV5-1 with TRBJ2-1; 9 bases line up with TRBD2. Germline values: CDR1 SGHRS, CDR2 YFSETQ. V shed 4 bases, J shed 3 bases, and the junction held 11 bases outside the gene matches. This CDR3 comprises 17 residues. The CDR3 here is CASSPQGAGGHYNEQFF. CDR3 bases: TGCGCCAGCAGCCCCCAGGGAGCGGGGGGCCACTACAATGAGCAGTTCTTC.

This clonotype has a handful of counts. The chain employs TRBV12-3 or TRBV12-4 and TRBJ1-1, with D perhaps TRBD1 (6 bases). This CDR3 region has 14 residues. The V end lost 5 bases, the J end lost 5 bases, and 15 bases lay between the germline ends. CDR3 loop: CASSPYRARTEAFF. DNA for the CDR3: TGTGCCAGCAGTCCCTACAGGGCGAGGACTGAAGCTTTCTTT.

The chain has TRBV6-8 and TRBJ2-2, with 7 bases matching TRBD1. Looked up from germline, CDR1 is MNHGY and CDR2 is SAAAGT. V lost 11 bases, J lost 0 bases, and 3 bases stayed unmatched. The CDR3 has 13 residues. CDR3 DNA: TGTGCCGTGGGGACAGCGAACACCGGGGAGCTGTTTTTT. Amino acid sequence: CAVGTANTGELFF.

V gene TRBV12-3 or TRBV12-4 combines with J gene TRBJ2-6; 7 bases are shared with TRBD1. CDR3 length equals 14 residues. V shed 11 bases, J shed 3 bases, and the junction held 7 bases outside the gene matches. CDR3: CASQGENGANVLTF. The CDR3, as DNA: TGTGCCTCTCAGGGGGAGAATGGGGCCAACGTCCTGACTTTC.

The chain joins TRBV27 to TRBJ2-7; D not resolved. In germline, CDR1 is MNHEY, CDR2 SMNVEV (reference sequence). V lost 10 bases and J lost 7, with 17 bases in between. The CDR3 is 12 amino acids. CDR3 DNA sequence: TGTGCCACCTTGGGTCATGGGCAGGAGCAGTACTTC. Translated: CATLGHGQEQYF.

V gene TRBV20-1 combines with J gene TRBJ2-7, with 8 bases lining up with TRBD1. J was trimmed by 4 bases and V by 0 bases; bases with no gene match: 8. Germline V CDR1 and CDR2: DFQATT, SNEGSKA (reference sequence). The CDR3 contains 15 residues. CDR3 in amino acids: CSAREGGQALYEQYF. The CDR3 coding sequence is TGCAGTGCTAGAGAGGGGGGACAGGCGCTGTACGAGCAGTACTTC.

The chain has TRBV29-1 and TRBJ1-1; D is unresolved. The CDR3 consists of 15 residues. Germline CDR1 reads SQVTM; CDR2 reads ANQGSEA. V was cut by 8 bases and J by 0 bases, with 19 bases left in between. CDR3 sequence: CSLVPSGGMNTEAFF. In DNA, the CDR3 is TGCAGCCTTGTTCCATCCGGAGGCATGAACACTGAAGCTTTCTTT.

This clonotype was seen a handful of times. The chain recombines TRBV7-6 with TRBJ2-2; 8 bases fit TRBD1. The germline CDR1 and CDR2 sequences are SGHVS and FNYEAQ. Unmatched junction bases numbered 10, after V lost 1 base and J lost 3 bases. The CDR3 loop spans 18 amino acids. CDR3 DNA: TGTGCCAGCAGCTTAGTGATAATCGGACAGGGATACACCGGGGAGCTGTTTTTT. It is translated as CASSLVIIGQGYTGELFF.

V is TRBV29-1 and J is TRBJ2-2; D possibly matches TRBD1 or TRBD2 (5 bases each). With 5 bases removed from V and 5 bases from J, the gap between germline ends came to 9 bases. The CDR3 is 12 residues long. From germline, CDR1 is SQVTM and CDR2 ANQGSEA. The CDR3 region is CSVIWGTGELFF. In DNA, the CDR3 is TGCAGCGTTATATGGGGGACCGGGGAGCTGTTTTTT.